The 19 T cell receptor beta chains below come from one sample, sequenced in a study of T-cell reconstitution after alpha-beta-depleted transplantation in children. Preparing the TCRbeta library involved the use of unique molecular identifiers. Using its own MiXCR run on the PCR reads, TCRdb lists one record per CDR3 protein. The table lists 250,000 to 400,000 distinct CDR3 sequences, around 25% of them singletons. The sample was PBMCs, mostly from graft donor cells, taken 180 days after TCRalphabeta/CD19-depleted stem cell transplant. These receptors were taken from a male patient younger than 18 who had a stem cell transplant for acute lymphoblastic leukemia, so the T cells may come from the graft donor.

This sequence joins TRBV20-1 and TRBJ2-7, with 15 nucleotides matching TRBD2. CDR1 is DFQATT, CDR2 SNEGSKA, per germline (reference sequence). Trimming cost V 4 bases and J 2 bases; bases outside gene matches: 6. The CDR3 extends over 16 amino acids. CDR3 protein: CSATGLAGGLPYEQYF. The CDR3 bases are TGCAGTGCTACTGGACTAGCGGGAGGGCTGCCCTACGAGCAGTACTTC.

The chain couples TRBV5-1 to TRBJ2-7; TRBD2 matches 7 bases. The CDR3 totals 17 residues. With 4 bases clipped from V and 1 base from J, the junction kept 14 bases outside the gene matches. CDR1 is SGHRS and CDR2 is YFSETQ in the germline V gene. The CDR3 coding sequence is TGCGCCAGCAGCCTGGGATGGGGAGGGGACTCATCCTACGAGCAGTACTTC. Protein product: CASSLGWGGDSSYEQYF.

This clonotype was picked up a small number of times. DNA for the CDR3: TGCAGTGCTAGAACAGGGACAGCCAGTTACGAGCAGTACTTC. This encodes CSARTGTASYEQYF. The chain couples TRBV20-1 to TRBJ2-7; 7 nucleotides line up with TRBD1. With V trimmed by 2 bases and J by 4 bases, 8 bases remained unmatched. This CDR3 has 14 residues. CDR1 DFQATT and CDR2 SNEGSKA come from the germline V gene (reference sequence).

The V and J genes are TRBV15 and TRBJ2-1, with D possibly matching TRBD2 (5 bases). V was trimmed by 0 bases and J by 0 bases, leaving 12 bases between them. Per germline, CDR1 LNHNV and CDR2 YYDKDF (reference sequence). The CDR3 consists of 17 residues. The CDR3 coding sequence is TGTGCCACCAGCAGAGATCCGACGGACTTCTCCTACAATGAGCAGTTCTTC. Its translation is CATSRDPTDFSYNEQFF.

The genes are TRBV25-1 and TRBJ2-7; 7 bases match TRBD2. The CDR3 is 14 amino acids. After removal of 2 bases from V and 3 bases from J, the junction contained 4 bases not matched to a gene. Looked up from germline, CDR1 is MGHDK and CDR2 is SYGVNS. The CDR3: CASSEGGRGYEQYF. DNA for the CDR3: TGTGCCAGCAGTGAAGGCGGGAGAGGCTACGAGCAGTACTTC.

This clonotype turned up a few times. This rearrangement joins TRBV2 to TRBJ2-7, with D uncertain. Germline V lookup: CDR1 SNHLY, CDR2 FYNNEI. V gave up 7 bases and J gave up 5 bases, with 6 bases separating them. The CDR3 length is 10 residues. This CDR3 reads CASIWDEQYF. DNA for the CDR3: TGTGCCAGCATCTGGGACGAGCAGTACTTC. The whole variable domain, remainder taken from reference TRBV2 and TRBJ2-7, is EPEVTQTPSHQVTQMGQEVILRCVPISNHLYFYWYRQILGQKVEFLVSFYNNEISEKSEIFDDQFSVERPDGSNFTLKIRSTKLEDSAMYFCASIWDEQYFGPGTRLTVT.

This clonotype was recorded a few times. The chain uses TRBV5-1 and TRBJ1-2, with D possibly being TRBD1 (6 bases). The CDR3 consists of 14 residues. CDR1 and CDR2 from the germline V gene are SGHRS and YFSETQ. Trimming took off 3 bases at V and 4 bases at J, with 13 bases between the two ends. The CDR3 reads CASSSGGALYGYTF. DNA for the CDR3: TGCGCCAGCAGCTCGGGGGGCGCCCTCTATGGCTACACCTTC.

In this sample, this clonotype turned up many times. At one end, the junction sequence differs from germline, possibly due to a read error. The chain is built from TRBV5-1 and TRBJ2-5; D call uncertain. The V gene's germline CDR1 is SGHRS and CDR2 YFSETQ. CDR3 size: 11 residues. CDR3 protein: CASSYQETQYF. In DNA form, the CDR3 reads TGTGCCAGCAGCTACCAAGAGACCCAGTACTTC. The full variable domain, completed using reference TRBV5-1 and TRBJ2-5, is KAGVTQTPRYLIKTRGQQVTLSCSPISGHRSVSWYQQTPGQGLQFLFEYFSETQRNKGNFPGRFSGRQFSNSRSEMNVSTLELGDSALYLCASSYQETQYFGPGTRLLVL.

On this clonotype itself: At one of its ends the junction is not consistent with the germline gene, which may arise from a read error. The chain uses TRBV27 and TRBJ2-3; 9 bases match TRBD2. CDR3 length: 12 residues. Germline values: CDR1 MNHEY, CDR2 SMNVEV (reference sequence). The CDR3 sequence is CVSSSRLAAQYF. CDR3 bases: TGTGTCAGCAGTTCCCGACTAGCGGCGCAGTATTTT.

V is TRBV3-1 and J is TRBJ2-7; perhaps TRBD2 as D (6 bases). V dropped 2 bases and J dropped 3 bases, with 11 bases sitting between them. There are 14 residues in the CDR3. Germline V gene data show CDR1 as LGHDT and CDR2 as YNNKEL (reference sequence). This chain's CDR3 is CASSQLGLDYEQYF. The DNA of the CDR3 is TGTGCCAGCAGCCAACTGGGACTGGACTACGAGCAGTACTTC.

V is TRBV3-1 and J is TRBJ2-5; 7 nucleotides match TRBD2. CDR1 LGHDT and CDR2 YNNKEL come from the germline V gene (reference sequence). CDR3 length: 18 amino acids. V lost 4 bases to trimming and J lost 3 bases; unmatched junction nucleotides: 17. Here the CDR3 reads CASSLFKWRESGKETQYF. The CDR3, as DNA: TGTGCCAGCAGCCTATTTAAATGGCGGGAGTCGGGGAAAGAGACCCAGTACTTC.

A few counts support this clonotype. The chain is built from TRBV28 and TRBJ1-3; TRBD1 agrees at 8 bases. Trimming removed 4 bases from V and 4 bases from J; junction bases left unmatched: 6. CDR1 is MDHEN and CDR2 is SYDVKM in the germline V gene. The CDR3 length is 15 residues. CDR3 protein: CASSSQGAGGNTIYF. In DNA, the CDR3 is TGTGCCAGCAGTTCCCAGGGGGCGGGAGGAAACACCATATATTTT. The whole variable domain, remainder taken from reference TRBV28 and TRBJ1-3, is DVKVTQSSRYLVKRTGEKVFLECVQDMDHENMFWYRQDPGLGLRLIYFSYDVKMKEKGDIPEGYSVSREKKERFSLILESASTNQTSMYLCASSSQGAGGNTIYFGEGSWLTVV.

The chain combines TRBV20-1 with TRBJ2-7; possibly TRBD2 for D (5 bases). The V end was cut by 4 bases, the J end by 2 bases, with 15 bases between. CDR3 length: 14 residues. Germline V lookup: CDR1 DFQATT, CDR2 SNEGSKA (reference sequence). The CDR3 sequence: CSANSYGGAYEQYF. CDR3 nucleotides: TGCAGTGCTAATAGTTACGGAGGTGCCTACGAGCAGTACTTC.

This clonotype was observed a handful of times. This chain links TRBV7-9 with TRBJ2-3, with 7 bases identical to TRBD2. V trimming: 6 bases; J trimming: 2 bases; junction bases outside the gene matches: 8. Germline V gives CDR1 SEHNR, CDR2 FQNEAQ (reference sequence). The CDR3 contains 15 residues. CDR3 residues: CASRIPAGPTDTQYF. In nucleotides, the CDR3 is TGTGCCAGCAGGATACCAGCGGGACCCACAGATACGCAGTATTTT.

The rearrangement joins TRBV29-1 to TRBJ2-7, with D tentatively TRBD1 (7 bases). Germline CDR1 and CDR2: SQVTM and ANQGSEA. V lost 4 bases to trimming and J lost 0 bases, with 10 bases between them. This CDR3 contains 13 residues. CDR3 region: CSVGRGVSYEQYF. The CDR3 DNA follows: TGCAGCGTTGGCAGGGGGGTCTCCTACGAGCAGTACTTC.

The chain couples TRBV5-1 to TRBJ2-7; D could derive from TRBD1 or TRBD2 (5 bases each). The ends were cut back, 2 bases at V and 0 bases at J, with 21 bases in the middle. In germline, CDR1 is SGHRS, CDR2 YFSETQ. The CDR3 has 18 residues. CDR3 protein: CASSLRGPLTFSSYEQYF. In nucleotides, the CDR3 is TGCGCCAGCAGCTTACGGGGCCCTCTTACCTTCAGCTCCTACGAGCAGTACTTC.

The chain combines TRBV6-1 with TRBJ2-7; D unclear. The CDR3 contains 13 residues. CDR1 is MNHNS and CDR2 is SASEGT in the germline V gene. Trimming removed 4 bases at V and 4 bases at J, with 11 bases between. In DNA, the CDR3 is TGTGCCAGCAGTGGAGCCGGCCTTTACGAGCAGTACTTC. Translation gives CASSGAGLYEQYF.

The chain links TRBV11-3 to TRBJ2-1; 11 positions match TRBD2. Trimming cost V 2 bases and J 6 bases; bases outside gene matches: 3. CDR1 is SGHNT, CDR2 YENEEA, per germline. The CDR3 loop spans 15 amino acids. CDR3 coding DNA: TGTGCCAGCAGCTTAACCGGGACTAGCGGCAATGAGCAGTTCTTC. Its translation: CASSLTGTSGNEQFF.

V and J are TRBV10-3 and TRBJ1-5; 10 nucleotides align to TRBD1. Trimming took 5 bases from V and 0 from J; bases not matched to a gene: 4. Germline lookup yields CDR1 ENHRY and CDR2 SYGVKD. This CDR3 is built from 16 residues. CDR3 in DNA: TGTGCCATCAGTCGACAGGGGGCGAATAGCAATCAGCCCCAGCATTTT. Translating it yields CAISRQGANSNQPQHF.